This note documents a single T cell receptor beta chain sequence. This specimen comes from a study of T cell changes during pregnancy in multiple sclerosis. Only in-frame clones appear in the TCRdb table, and some are missing; sequencing was by immunoSEQ multiplex PCR. The sample includes more than 85,000 clones, over 85% of them seen just once. The germline gives CDR1 MDHEN, CDR2 SYDVKM. V gave up 4 bases and J gave up 13 bases, with 14 bases separating them. The CDR3 runs to 12 residues. The clonotype was recovered from a female donor in good health, enrolled as a control in a pregnancy study. Sequenced material: peripheral blood, taken after pregnancy. The rearrangement uses TRBV28 and TRBJ2-1; D is uncertain. The CDR3 loop is CASSSPPGGQFF. CDR3 in DNA: TGTGCCAGCAGTTCCCCTCCGGGTGGTCAGTTCTTC.